This entry lists 15 T cell receptor beta chains sequenced from one sample in a study of identical twins. One entry per CDR3 protein results from TCRdb running MiXCR on the 5' RACE reads. Here the sample spans 450,000 or so distinct CDR3 sequences, about 18% being singletons. The sequencing sample was made of naive T cells sorted from blood. These receptors all stem from a man aged 50 to 60 in good health.

This clonotype was detected only a few times. The chain uses TRBV6-2 or TRBV6-3 and TRBJ1-1, with a weak D call TRBD1 (5 bases). V was clipped by 0 bases and J by 5 bases, with 16 bases between them. CDR3 size: 16 residues. In germline, CDR1 is MNHEY, CDR2 SVGEGT. DNA of the CDR3: TGTGCCAGCAGTTACTCTAGCCTTTCCGGGGGTACTGAAGCTTTCTTT. It yields the protein CASSYSSLSGGTEAFF.

This clonotype has a handful of counts. V usage is TRBV4-2 and J usage is TRBJ2-5; TRBD2 agrees at 12 bases. Per germline, CDR1 LGHNA and CDR2 YNFKEQ. This CDR3 is 15 amino acids long. The V segment lost 4 bases and the J segment 2 bases; nucleotides outside the gene matches: 2. This chain's CDR3 is CASSLTSGSQETQYF. As DNA, the CDR3 is TGTGCCAGCAGCCTGACTAGCGGGAGTCAAGAGACCCAGTACTTC.

V is TRBV9 and J is TRBJ2-1; D might be TRBD1 or TRBD2, each matching 6 bases. The CDR3 length is 18 residues. Per germline, CDR1 SGDLS and CDR2 YYNGEE. V was cut by 0 bases and J by 4 bases, with 20 bases left in between. The chain's CDR3 is CASSVDIGGNGLYNEQFF. Here the CDR3 DNA reads TGTGCCAGCAGCGTAGATATCGGGGGCAATGGACTTTACAATGAGCAGTTCTTC.

V gene TRBV7-8 combines with J gene TRBJ2-7; D assignment may be TRBD1 or TRBD2 (7 bases each). CDR1 and CDR2 (germline): SGHVS, FQNEAQ. Trimming took off 8 bases at V and 6 bases at J, with 17 bases between the two ends. This CDR3 contains 13 residues. The CDR3 region is CASGDSGTSEQYF. The CDR3 nucleotides read TGTGCCAGCGGGGACAGCGGGACTTCCGAGCAGTACTTC.

This clonotype appeared a few times. The chain combines TRBV5-4 with TRBJ1-4; tentative D call: TRBD1 (6 bases). The CDR3 consists of 16 residues. Germline V gene lookup returns CDR1 SGHNT and CDR2 YYREEE (reference sequence). V gave up 0 bases and J gave up 0 bases, with 9 bases separating them. Written as DNA, the CDR3 is TGTGCCAGCAGCTTGGACGGGGGGCCAACTAATGAAAAACTGTTTTTT. Encoded protein: CASSLDGGPTNEKLFF.

The CDR3 spells CASSHPIPGQLSYEQYF. The CDR3 DNA is TGCGCCAGCAGCCACCCCATTCCGGGACAGCTCTCCTACGAGCAGTACTTC. The rearrangement uses TRBV4-1 and TRBJ2-7; TRBD1 aligns across 7 bases. Germline V gene sequence: CDR1 MGHRA, CDR2 YSYEKL. After removal of 3 bases from V and 0 bases from J, the junction contained 11 bases not matched to a gene. The CDR3 contains 17 residues.

This clonotype came up a few times. The rearrangement uses TRBV7-8 and TRBJ2-5; a weak D match, TRBD2 (7 bases). Germline lookup yields CDR1 SGHVS and CDR2 FQNEAQ. CDR3 size: 17 residues. V gave up 0 bases and J gave up 5 bases, with 19 bases separating them. The CDR3 DNA follows: TGTGCCAGCAGCTTAGCGTCCCGGGGGGCATCGGGGGAGACCCAGTACTTC. Protein: CASSLASRGASGETQYF.

This clonotype was seen a handful of times. The rearrangement uses TRBV5-6 and TRBJ2-4; no firm D call. This CDR3 contains 12 residues. The germline gives CDR1 SGHDT, CDR2 YYEEEE. The V and J ends lost 2 bases and 5 bases respectively, with 5 bases between them. In DNA, the CDR3 is TGTGCCAGCAGCTTCCAGCAAAACATTCAGTACTTC. Translated, it gives CASSFQQNIQYF.

In its sample, this clonotype was seen a few times. This chain joins TRBV5-6 and TRBJ2-5; D ambiguous. Germline V gives CDR1 SGHDT, CDR2 YYEEEE. The CDR3 extends over 13 amino acids. Trimming removed 4 bases from V and 7 bases from J, with 14 bases in between. CDR3 in DNA: TGTGCCAGCAGCACGGGCTTGAAGGGGACCCAGTACTTC. This gives the protein CASSTGLKGTQYF. Full variable domain (outside the CDR3, taken from reference TRBV5-6 and TRBJ2-5): DAGVTQSPTHLIKTRGQQVTLRCSPKSGHDTVSWYQQALGQGPQFIFQYYEEEERQRGNFPDRFSGHQFPNYSSELNVNALLLGDSALYLCASSTGLKGTQYFGPGTRLLVL.

This clonotype was observed a handful of times. The V call is TRBV5-4, the J call TRBJ2-3, with D unclear. With 0 bases removed from V and 1 base from J, the gap between germline ends came to 6 bases. Germline V gene lookup returns CDR1 SGHNT and CDR2 YYREEE (reference sequence). The CDR3 contains 14 residues. The CDR3 DNA reads as TGTGCCAGCAGCTTGGACTCGCGCACAGATACGCAGTATTTT. The encoded protein is CASSLDSRTDTQYF.

V gene TRBV4-2 combines with J gene TRBJ2-7, with D tentatively TRBD1 (6 bases). The CDR3 is 15 residues long. V was shortened by 1 base and J by 5 bases, with 15 bases between the two germline ends. Germline V gene lookup returns CDR1 LGHNA and CDR2 YNFKEQ. CDR3 nucleotide sequence: TGTGCCAGCAGCCAAGTTTCCAGGGGTGGGAACGAGCAGTACTTC. It is translated as CASSQVSRGGNEQYF.

The chain recombines TRBV28 with TRBJ2-7; maybe TRBD2 (6 bases). Germline-derived CDR1 and CDR2 are MDHEN and SYDVKM. This CDR3 region has 15 residues. V lost 3 bases, J lost 6 bases, and 18 bases lay in between. CDR3 in amino acids: CASSFFLVREAEQYF. CDR3 nucleotide sequence: TGTGCCAGCAGTTTTTTCCTGGTCAGGGAGGCCGAGCAGTACTTC.

The chain couples TRBV12-3 or TRBV12-4 to TRBJ1-3; D unclear. V lost 6 bases to trimming and J lost 3 bases, with 21 bases between them. This CDR3 region has 17 residues. The DNA for the CDR3 is TGTGCCAGCAGCCCCGGAGAATGGGCCCGGGGTGGAAACACCATATATTTT. Translated: CASSPGEWARGGNTIYF.

This clonotype has ten or more counts. The J gene is TRBJ1-1, the V gene TRBV18; D is unresolved. The CDR3 covers 16 residues. Looked up from germline, CDR1 is KGHSH and CDR2 is LQKENI. V was cut by 3 bases and J by 1 base, with 15 bases left in between. CDR3 DNA: TGTGCCAGCTCACCGGGATCGTCAGGAGCGAACACTGAAGCTTTCTTT. It is translated as CASSPGSSGANTEAFF. Drawing the rest from reference TRBV18 and TRBJ1-1, the complete variable domain is NAGVMQNPRHLVRRRGQEARLRCSPMKGHSHVYWYRQLPEEGLKFMVYLQKENIIDESGMPKERFSAEFPKEGPSILRIQQVVRGDSAAYFCASSPGSSGANTEAFFGQGTRLTVV.

V is TRBV28 and J is TRBJ2-1; 9 nucleotides match TRBD2. The CDR3 totals 15 residues. Germline values: CDR1 MDHEN, CDR2 SYDVKM. The junction had 6 bases not matched to a gene; V was cut back by 9 bases and J by 0 bases. In DNA, the CDR3 is TGTGCCAGTTTTCTAGCGGGGAGCTCCTACAATGAGCAGTTCTTC. Its protein is CASFLAGSSYNEQFF. Full variable domain (rest looked up from reference TRBV28 and TRBJ2-1): DVKVTQSSRYLVKRTGEKVFLECVQDMDHENMFWYRQDPGLGLRLIYFSYDVKMKEKGDIPEGYSVSREKKERFSLILESASTNQTSMYLCASFLAGSSYNEQFFGPGTRLTVL.